A single T cell receptor (beta chain) is shown here with its context. Its antigen is still unknown. This sample stems from a study of immune evolution from preneoplasia to lung adenocarcinoma. General observations from the study: T cell clonality was higher in KRAS-mutant than EGFR-mutant or wild-type nodules.

Between 2014 and 2017, patients underwent resection in Japan or China. CDR1 and CDR2 from the germline V gene are SGHVS and FQNEAQ. The CDR3 consists of 16 residues. V dropped 1 base and J dropped 0 bases, with 12 bases sitting between them. Profiled with immunoSEQ multiplex PCR; TCRdb holds only in-frame clones, not every one. This sample carries roughly 5,000 clones, roughly four fifths of them seen once, and the ten largest clones take 6.5% to 8.5%. The V and J genes are TRBV7-8 and TRBJ2-5, with a weak D call TRBD2 (6 bases). This receptor was taken from a person aged 60-80 years with lung adenocarcinoma. Sequences were obtained from FFPE minimally invasive lung adenocarcinoma tissue. The CDR3 nucleotides are TGTGCCAGCAGCTTAGTTGGCGGGATTTACCAAGAGACCCAGTACTTC. Its protein product is CASSLVGGIYQETQYF. The full variable domain, in which reference TRBV7-8 and TRBJ2-5 provide the parts outside the CDR3, is GAGVSQSPRYKVAKRGQDVALRCDPISGHVSLFWYQQALGQGPEFLTYFQNEAQLDKSGLPSDRFFAERPEGSVSTLKIQRTQQEDSAVYLCASSLVGGIYQETQYFGPGTRLLVL.